The 8 T cell receptor beta chains in this list originate from one sample, sequenced in a study of T cells in Graves' hyperthyroidism and ophthalmopathy. Amplification of TCR beta CDR3 regions was performed using RNA transcripts as template. First-round RT-PCR targeting the TCR CDR3 was performed with the HTBI primer set. MiXCR, run by TCRdb on the multiplex PCR reads, gives a single entry per CDR3 protein. Here the sample spans more than 45,000 distinct CDR3 sequences, around 48% being singletons. Input material: blood. The receptors originated from a woman in her twenties or thirties with Graves' ophthalmopathy.

The sample holds many counts of this clonotype. The CDR3 protein is CASRRDRGNQPQHF. The CDR3 DNA sequence: TGTGCCAGTAGGAGGGACAGGGGCAATCAGCCCCAGCATTTT. This chain links TRBV19 with TRBJ1-5; TRBD1 aligns across 9 bases. Losses at the gene ends were 6 bases for V and 2 bases for J; bases not matched to a gene: 2. CDR3 length equals 14 residues. Germline V lookup: CDR1 LNHDA, CDR2 SQIVND (reference sequence). Together with reference TRBV19 and TRBJ1-5, the CDR3 gives the full variable domain: DGGITQSPKYLFRKEGQNVTLSCEQNLNHDAMYWYRQDPGQGLRLIYYSQIVNDFQKGDIAEGYSVSREKKESFPLTVTSAQKNPTAFYLCASRRDRGNQPQHFGDGTRLSIL.

The V call is TRBV7-6, the J call TRBJ1-5, with D unresolved. This CDR3 has 13 amino acids. CDR1 is SGHVS, CDR2 FNYEAQ, per germline. V lost 8 bases and J 3 bases, leaving 11 bases between the germline ends. Here the CDR3 reads CASAGDHNQPQHF. CDR3 DNA: TGTGCCAGCGCGGGAGACCACAATCAGCCCCAGCATTTT.

This clonotype appeared many times. The genes are TRBV20-1 and TRBJ2-7, with D possibly being TRBD1 or TRBD2 (5 bases each). V gave up 4 bases and J gave up 7 bases, with 29 bases separating them. This CDR3 comprises 17 residues. CDR1 and CDR2 from the germline V gene are DFQATT and SNEGSKA (reference sequence). CDR3 protein: CSANGAGVAGPPREQYF. The CDR3 coding sequence is TGCAGTGCTAATGGGGCGGGTGTGGCGGGTCCCCCTCGTGAGCAGTACTTC.

Regarding this clonotype: It may be a read error: a sequence one base away is much more abundant. V and J are TRBV7-2 and TRBJ2-7; TRBD1 agrees at 8 bases. The germline gives CDR1 SGHTA, CDR2 FQGNSA. This CDR3 region has 15 residues. The CDR3 sequence is CASSLEQGAGYGQYF. CDR3 nucleotide sequence: TGTGCCAGCAGTTTGGAGCAGGGGGCAGGATACGGGCAGTACTTC.

The chain joins TRBV20-1 to TRBJ1-2, with a possible D match to TRBD1 (6 bases). The CDR3 spans 12 residues. CDR1 DFQATT and CDR2 SNEGSKA come from the germline V gene (reference sequence). V was trimmed by 5 bases and J by 6 bases, leaving 13 bases between them. CDR3 in DNA: TGCAGTGCTCCCCGGGGGCAACATGGCTACACCTTC. It yields the protein CSAPRGQHGYTF.

In its sample, this clonotype was seen many times. This chain links TRBV6-1 with TRBJ2-3; 7 nucleotides agree with TRBD2. The germline gives CDR1 MNHNS, CDR2 SASEGT. The CDR3 contains 12 residues. The junction had 3 bases not matched to a gene; V was cut back by 6 bases and J by 6 bases. The CDR3 DNA follows: TGTGCCAGCAGAGGGACTACCGATACGCAGTATTTT. It translates to CASRGTTDTQYF.

This clonotype occurred a few times. A much bigger clone sits one base away, suggesting this may be a read error. This rearrangement joins TRBV28 to TRBJ2-1; D is undetermined. The germline gives CDR1 MDHEN, CDR2 SYDVKM. The CDR3 is 12 residues long. The CDR3: CASSLRHNEQLF. The CDR3, as DNA: TGTGCCAGCAGCCTAAGACACAATGAGCAGCTCTTC.

V usage is TRBV10-3 and J usage is TRBJ2-3, with 12 positions matching TRBD2. The trim removed 2 bases at V and 11 bases at J, leaving 14 bases unmatched. The germline V gene encodes CDR1 ENHRY and CDR2 SYGVKD. This CDR3 contains 17 residues. The CDR3 spells CAISEVLAGGPLDEQYF. CDR3 bases: TGTGCCATCAGTGAGGTCCTAGCGGGAGGGCCATTAGATGAGCAGTATTTT.